The 27 T cell receptor beta chains reported below all come from one sample, sequenced in a study of human T cells and chemical hapten exposure. Indicated time point: patch test 1, 2 weeks after DPC sensitization. Treatment defined: therapeutic diphenylcyclopropenone sensitization with weekly scalp DPC. TCRdb re-called the RACE reads through MiXCR, storing one row per CDR3 protein. The repertoire holds around 380,000 distinct CDR3 sequences, with approximately 5% as singletons. The sequencing used whole blood, collected in connection with sensitization to the hapten diphenylcyclopropenone (DPC). The receptors here all came from a woman between 45 and 65 years old with alopecia areata. Some clones in this sample may be carry-over from other donors' samples.

This chain uses TRBV7-9 with TRBJ1-5; D gene ambiguous. CDR3 size: 13 residues. Germline loops: CDR1 SEHNR, CDR2 FQNEAQ (reference sequence). V gave up 3 bases and J gave up 5 bases, with 8 bases separating them. The CDR3 DNA is TGTGCCAGCAGCTTCTCTTCAGATCAGCCCCAGCATTTT. Translated, it gives CASSFSSDQPQHF. Variable domain in full (rest from reference TRBV7-9 and TRBJ1-5): DTGVSQNPRHKITKRGQNVTFRCDPISEHNRLYWYRQTLGQGPEFLTYFQNEAQLEKSRLLSDRFSAERPKGSFSTLEIQRTEQGDSAMYLCASSFSSDQPQHFGDGTRLSIL.

This clonotype was observed a handful of times. CDR3 amino acids: CASRGDSYNEQFF. The CDR3 DNA is TGTGCCAGCAGGGGGGACAGCTACAATGAGCAGTTCTTC. The genes are TRBV2 and TRBJ2-1; 7 bases match TRBD1. Germline V CDR1 and CDR2: SNHLY, FYNNEI. The CDR3 is made up of 13 amino acids. Losses at the gene ends were 6 bases for V and 3 bases for J; bases not matched to a gene: 2.

Ten or more counts support this clonotype. This rearrangement joins TRBV27 to TRBJ1-1; the D gene is possibly TRBD1 (6 bases). The CDR3 loop spans 15 amino acids. Germline CDR1 is MNHEY and CDR2 is SMNVEV (reference sequence). Trimming stripped 2 bases from V and 2 bases from J, with 12 bases between. As DNA, the CDR3 is TGTGCCAGCAGTTTAGTGGCAGGGGTTAACACTGAAGCTTTCTTT. It is translated as CASSLVAGVNTEAFF.

This clonotype was counted once. A much larger clone lies a single base off, so this may be a read error. The chain carries TRBV10-1 and TRBJ2-2; D possibly corresponds to TRBD2 (6 bases). Germline assignment: CDR1 WNHNN and CDR2 SYGVQD (reference sequence). The length of the CDR3 is 17 residues. DNA for the CDR3: TGCGCCAGCAGTGAGTCTCGACCGGGAGCAGGGACCGGGGGGCTGTTTTTT. Amino acid sequence: CASSESRPGAGTGGLFF.

This clonotype was seen at least ten times. The DNA for the CDR3 is TGTGCCAGCAGTAACTACCGACAGGGCAGCTCCTACGAGCAGTACTTC. The encoded protein is CASSNYRQGSSYEQYF. V usage is TRBV27 and J usage is TRBJ2-7; 7 nucleotides agree with TRBD1. Germline assignment: CDR1 MNHEY and CDR2 SMNVEV (reference sequence). Losses at the gene ends were 5 bases for V and 0 bases for J; bases not matched to a gene: 10. The CDR3 sequence is 16 residues long.

CDR3 sequence reads: CASSLGPSGGRNTQYF. CDR3 sequence (DNA): TGTGCCAGCAGCTTAGGCCCTAGCGGGGGTAGGAATACGCAGTATTTT. The chain recombines TRBV13 with TRBJ2-3; 10 nucleotides line up with TRBD2. The CDR3 runs 16 residues. Germline V CDR1 and CDR2: PRHDT, FYEKMQ (reference sequence). V lost 0 bases, J lost 7 bases, and 7 bases stayed unmatched.

The gene calls are TRBV6-5 and TRBJ2-7; the D call may be TRBD1 or TRBD2 (6 bases each). CDR1 is MNHEY and CDR2 is SVGAGI in the germline V gene. V was shortened by 2 bases and J by 7 bases, with 21 bases between the two germline ends. There are 16 residues in the CDR3. CDR3 sequence (DNA): TGTGCCAGCAGTTACAGTAGGGGGGCCCAGATGGGGGAGCAGTACTTC. This translates into CASSYSRGAQMGEQYF.

Ten or more counts support this clonotype. This chain uses TRBV27 with TRBJ2-1; TRBD2 aligns across 9 bases. CDR3 size: 18 residues. Germline CDR1 is MNHEY and CDR2 is SMNVEV (reference sequence). V was clipped by 0 bases and J by 6 bases; unmatched bases: 12. This chain's CDR3 is CASSLSIVRVAGANEQFF. DNA for the CDR3: TGTGCCAGCAGTTTATCCATCGTAAGAGTAGCGGGAGCCAATGAGCAGTTCTTC.

Here the CDR3 DNA reads TGTGCCAGCAGCCAACTCCTAGCGGGGGCTGATGAGCAGTTCTTC. Its translation: CASSQLLAGADEQFF. The chain employs TRBV3-1 and TRBJ2-1, with 10 positions matching TRBD2. CDR3 length: 15 amino acids. Trimming cost V 2 bases and J 8 bases; bases outside gene matches: 6. Germline V lookup: CDR1 LGHDT, CDR2 YNNKEL (reference sequence).

The genes are TRBV6-6 and TRBJ2-3, with 8 bases matching TRBD2. Germline V gene lookup returns CDR1 MNHNY and CDR2 SVGAGI (reference sequence). This CDR3 contains 14 residues. The V and J ends lost 4 bases and 4 bases, in that order; junction bases with no gene match: 4. The CDR3 protein is CASSSERGPDTQYF. The CDR3 DNA follows: TGTGCCAGCAGTTCCGAGCGGGGGCCAGATACGCAGTATTTT.

This clonotype turned up a few times. V and J are TRBV29-1 and TRBJ1-2; D gene unclear. The CDR3 is 11 amino acids. The germline CDR1 and CDR2 sequences are SQVTM and ANQGSEA. V lost 4 bases, J lost 8 bases, and 11 bases lay in between. This CDR3 reads CSVVGGGGYTF. CDR3 nucleotides: TGCAGCGTTGTTGGAGGTGGCGGCTACACCTTC.

In this sample, this clonotype turned up many times. This chain connects TRBV9 to TRBJ1-5; D is perhaps TRBD1 (6 bases). The CDR3 has 15 amino acids. Germline V gene data show CDR1 as SGDLS and CDR2 as YYNGEE. Trimming shortened V by 0 bases and J by 6 bases, and 13 bases separated the two germline ends. The CDR3 coding sequence is TGTGCCAGCAGCGTAGATGGGGGGCTCAGTCAGCCCCAGCATTTT. Translated: CASSVDGGLSQPQHF.

The sample holds a few counts of this clonotype. The V gene is TRBV13, the J gene TRBJ2-7; maybe TRBD2 (6 bases). The CDR3 covers 15 residues. Germline V gives CDR1 PRHDT, CDR2 FYEKMQ (reference sequence). The V end was cut by 4 bases, the J end by 2 bases, with 15 bases between. CDR3 bases: TGTGCCAGCAGCTCAGTTGGCGGGGCCGCCTACGAGCAGTACTTC. It yields the protein CASSSVGGAAYEQYF.

In its sample, this clonotype was seen many times. The chain carries TRBV20-1 and TRBJ1-2; D unclear. This CDR3 is 15 amino acids long. In germline, CDR1 is DFQATT, CDR2 SNEGSKA (reference sequence). V dropped 4 bases and J dropped 0 bases, with 15 bases sitting between them. The CDR3, as DNA: TGCAGTGCTACACCCCGACTTTTACCTAACTATGGCTACACCTTC. Translation: CSATPRLLPNYGYTF.

This clonotype has at least ten counts. V usage is TRBV3-1 and J usage is TRBJ2-1; 8 bases agree with TRBD1. V shed 4 bases, J shed 2 bases, and the junction held 7 bases outside the gene matches. CDR3 length: 16 residues. Germline CDR1 and CDR2: LGHDT and YNNKEL (reference sequence). The CDR3 reads CASSRHAGGAYNEQFF. Written as DNA, the CDR3 is TGTGCCAGCAGCCGACATGCAGGGGGCGCCTACAATGAGCAGTTCTTC.

This clonotype was found many times. CDR3 in amino acids: CASSLASGEGETQYF. In DNA form, the CDR3 reads TGCGCCAGCAGCTTGGCATCCGGGGAGGGAGAGACCCAGTACTTC. The gene calls are TRBV5-1 and TRBJ2-5, with 7 positions matching TRBD2. The CDR3 length is 15 residues. Germline V gene sequence: CDR1 SGHRS, CDR2 YFSETQ. J gave up 4 bases and V 0 bases, and 6 bases lay outside the gene matches.

This clonotype was seen many times. The rearrangement links TRBV20-1 to TRBJ1-2, with D unclear. Germline assignment: CDR1 DFQATT and CDR2 SNEGSKA (reference sequence). Between the trimmed V and J ends, which lost 0 bases and 0 bases, there was a span of 8 bases. The CDR3 has 14 residues. The CDR3 reads CSAREASANYGYTF. The CDR3 nucleotides read TGCAGTGCTAGAGAGGCCTCCGCTAACTATGGCTACACCTTC.

This clonotype has a count of ten or more. The DNA for the CDR3 is TGTGCCAGCTCACCGGCCCTAGGTTACGAGCAGTACTTC. Translated, it gives CASSPALGYEQYF. The genes are TRBV18 and TRBJ2-7; no clear D gene. In germline, CDR1 is KGHSH, CDR2 LQKENI. The V gene lost 3 bases and the J gene lost 4 bases, with 10 bases spanning the gap. The CDR3 is 13 residues long.

This clonotype was counted a few times. At one end the junction does not follow the germline gene, possibly because of a read error. The chain has TRBV20-1 and TRBJ2-3; 8 bases are a match to TRBD1. The germline V gene has CDR1 DFQATT and CDR2 SNEGSKA (reference sequence). The CDR3 totals 18 residues. The CDR3 here is CSATEGQGEIGSIDTQYF. The CDR3 coding sequence is TGCAGTGCTACTGAAGGACAGGGTGAGATAGGCAGCATAGATACGCAGTATTTT.

The J gene is TRBJ2-7, the V gene TRBV13, with 10 bases that match TRBD2. V was pared by 5 bases and J by 4 bases, with 8 bases of the junction left unmatched. The CDR3 sequence is 15 residues long. Germline V CDR1 and CDR2: PRHDT, FYEKMQ (reference sequence). CDR3 amino acids: CASSQILAGRYEQYF. The CDR3 DNA reads TGTGCCAGCAGCCAGATACTAGCGGGACGGTACGAGCAGTACTTC. Drawing the rest from reference TRBV13 and TRBJ2-7, the complete variable domain is AAGVIQSPRHLIKEKRETATLKCYPIPRHDTVYWYQQGPGQDPQFLISFYEKMQSDKGSIPDRFSAQQFSDYHSELNMSSLELGDSALYFCASSQILAGRYEQYFGPGTRLTVT.

This clonotype appeared many times. The chain couples TRBV28 to TRBJ2-7; either TRBD1 or TRBD2 may fit D (5 bases each). The CDR3 covers 14 residues. CDR1 is MDHEN, CDR2 SYDVKM, per germline. The V and J ends lost 5 bases and 2 bases respectively, with 13 bases between them. CDR3 sequence reads: CASSPLGDAYEQYF. CDR3 sequence (DNA): TGTGCCAGCAGTCCCCTTGGGGACGCCTACGAGCAGTACTTC. The entire variable domain, with the rest obtained from reference TRBV28 and TRBJ2-7, is as follows: DVKVTQSSRYLVKRTGEKVFLECVQDMDHENMFWYRQDPGLGLRLIYFSYDVKMKEKGDIPEGYSVSREKKERFSLILESASTNQTSMYLCASSPLGDAYEQYFGPGTRLTVT.

This clonotype was counted at least ten times. This chain joins TRBV5-1 and TRBJ2-7, with 7 positions matching TRBD1. The CDR3 is 17 amino acids. Looked up from germline, CDR1 is SGHRS and CDR2 is YFSETQ. V lost 0 bases, J lost 0 bases, and 9 bases stayed unmatched. The CDR3 region is CASSLEQGTGSSYEQYF. CDR3 nucleotides: TGCGCCAGCAGCTTGGAACAGGGGACCGGCAGCTCCTACGAGCAGTACTTC.

This clonotype was seen ten or more times. This sequence joins TRBV29-1 and TRBJ2-6; D is unclear. Germline V gene lookup returns CDR1 SQVTM and CDR2 ANQGSEA. The V and J ends lost 5 bases and 4 bases respectively, with 9 bases between them. This CDR3 has 13 amino acids. The CDR3 region is CSVKYSGANVLTF. Here the CDR3 DNA reads TGCAGCGTTAAGTATTCCGGGGCCAACGTCCTGACTTTC.

This clonotype has at least ten counts. V gene TRBV29-1 combines with J gene TRBJ2-1; 9 bases match TRBD2. The germline gives CDR1 SQVTM, CDR2 ANQGSEA. J lost 10 bases, V lost 5 bases, and 15 bases had no gene match. This CDR3 has 15 amino acids. The CDR3 DNA follows: TGCAGCGTTCAGACTAGCGGAGCAGATTCAGAGGAGCAGTTCTTC. This gives the protein CSVQTSGADSEEQFF.

In this sample, this clonotype turned up many times. The chain has TRBV29-1 and TRBJ1-1; tentative D call: TRBD1 (6 bases). Germline CDR1 and CDR2: SQVTM and ANQGSEA. This CDR3 is built from 14 residues. Trimming pared 5 bases from V and 6 bases from J, leaving 19 bases between. CDR3 nucleotides: TGCAGCGTTTGGCCAGGGGTCTCAAACTCTGAAGCTTTCTTT. As protein: CSVWPGVSNSEAFF.

This clonotype was seen at least ten times. V usage is TRBV9 and J usage is TRBJ2-2; weak D call: TRBD1 (6 bases). The V gene lost 3 bases and the J gene lost 4 bases, with 10 bases spanning the gap. The CDR3 is 14 residues long. The germline gives CDR1 SGDLS, CDR2 YYNGEE. The CDR3 protein is CASSEADSTGELFF. CDR3 sequence (DNA): TGTGCCAGCAGCGAGGCGGACAGCACCGGGGAGCTGTTTTTT.

V is TRBV12-3 or TRBV12-4 and J is TRBJ2-3, with D perhaps matching TRBD2 (6 bases). The ends were cut back, 5 bases at V and 2 bases at J, with 14 bases in the middle. The CDR3 loop spans 15 amino acids. In DNA form, the CDR3 reads TGTGCCAGCAGTCCCAGGGACTTCTTCACAGATACGCAGTATTTT. This codes for CASSPRDFFTDTQYF.